Below are 3 T cell receptor beta chains sequenced from a single sample in a study of blood T cell repertoires in COVID-19. TCRdb keeps only in-frame clones here, not all; method: immunoSEQ multiplex PCR. The sample includes around 94,000 clones, about nine tenths seen only once; the top ten take roughly 4.3%. The sample comprised peripheral blood. The origin of the receptors is a man aged 18 to 30 with acute or convalescent COVID-19.

The V and J genes are TRBV6-5 and TRBJ1-3; D is uncertain. V was cut by 4 bases and J by 7 bases, with 11 bases left in between. Germline CDR1 MNHEY, CDR2 SVGAGI. There are 13 residues in the CDR3. The CDR3 here is CASSSREWNTIYF. CDR3 coding DNA: TGTGCCAGCAGTTCCCGTGAGTGGAACACCATATATTTT.

The chain couples TRBV18 to TRBJ1-2, with TRBD1 identical over 8 bases. From germline, CDR1 is KGHSH and CDR2 LQKENI. The length of the CDR3 is 15 residues. V dropped 3 bases and J dropped 4; count of bases not matched to a gene: 7. CDR3 in DNA: TGTGCCAGCTCACCGACAGGGGCCAAGGGCTATGGCTACACCTTC. It encodes CASSPTGAKGYGYTF.

The chain recombines TRBV18 with TRBJ2-2, with D perhaps TRBD2 (7 bases). Germline CDR1 KGHSH, CDR2 LQKENI. The CDR3 is made up of 17 amino acids. The V end lost 0 bases, the J end lost 1 base, and 12 bases lay between the germline ends. For the CDR3, the DNA is TGTGCCAGCTCACCACCGTGGGGGGGCCTGAACACCGGGGAGCTGTTTTTT. Translation gives CASSPPWGGLNTGELFF.